Each of the 26 T cell receptor beta chains below was sequenced from the same sample in a study of blood T cell repertoires in COVID-19 (dated by TCRdb to 2020 to 2021). Receptor libraries were prepared by the immunoSEQ multiplex PCR assay. TCRdb holds this immuneACCESS table with in-frame rearrangements only. Some clones are missing; in checked studies, unresolved V genes explain under half, and the rest has no known cause. Present in this sample are more than 120,000 clones, around nine tenths of which were seen just once. More than 6.5% of the sample comes from the top ten. Sequenced: peripheral blood. The receptors stem from a woman aged 50 to 60 with active or convalescent COVID-19.

This chain connects TRBV10-3 to TRBJ1-1; TRBD1 aligns across 9 bases. Germline assignment: CDR1 ENHRY and CDR2 SYGVKD. The CDR3 runs to 14 residues. J lost 4 bases, V lost 6 bases, and 6 bases had no gene match. For the CDR3, the DNA is TGTGCCATCAGCGGACAGACAGGGGGCACTGAAGCTTTCTTT. It is translated as CAISGQTGGTEAFF.

Worth noting for this clone: This CDR3 is also generated by other DNA sequences in the sample. V is TRBV10-3 and J is TRBJ2-3; D is ambiguous. The CDR3 runs to 13 residues. Germline CDR1 reads ENHRY; CDR2 reads SYGVKD. Trimming cost V 0 bases and J 2 bases, with 3 bases left between them. The CDR3: CAISESLTDTQYF. In DNA form, the CDR3 reads TGTGCCATCAGTGAGTCACTCACAGATACGCAGTATTTT.

CDR3 protein: CASSPGTWSGEQYF. The CDR3 DNA is TGTGCCAGCAGCCCCGGGACATGGAGCGGTGAGCAGTACTTC. The gene calls are TRBV11-3 and TRBJ2-7; tentatively, D is TRBD1 (6 bases). Trimming took 5 bases from V and 7 from J, leaving 18 bases between them. This CDR3 region has 14 residues. Germline assignment: CDR1 SGHNT and CDR2 YENEEA.

This chain uses TRBV9 with TRBJ2-7; 10 bases are a match to TRBD2. Looked up from germline, CDR1 is SGDLS and CDR2 is YYNGEE. This CDR3 contains 15 residues. The V segment lost 0 bases and the J segment 7 bases; nucleotides outside the gene matches: 7. This chain's CDR3 is CASSVEVAGGGEQYF. The CDR3 DNA sequence: TGTGCCAGCAGCGTAGAGGTAGCGGGAGGCGGGGAGCAGTACTTC.

The table lists this clone with a count of one. The V gene is TRBV4-3, the J gene TRBJ1-1, with D perhaps TRBD1 (5 bases). The CDR3 has 16 amino acids. Germline values: CDR1 LGHNA, CDR2 YSLEER. The V end was cut by 3 bases, the J end by 1 base, with 15 bases between. The chain's CDR3 is CASSHGPGGTNTEAFF. The CDR3, as DNA: TGCGCCAGCAGCCACGGACCTGGAGGGACGAACACTGAAGCTTTCTTT.

The chain combines TRBV7-3 with TRBJ2-1; 10 nucleotides match TRBD2. The germline gives CDR1 SGHTA, CDR2 FQGTGA. V gave up 5 bases and J gave up 6 bases; unmatched junction bases: 4. The CDR3 is 14 residues long. The CDR3 spells CASSPGTSVNEQFF. DNA of the CDR3: TGTGCCAGCAGCCCCGGGACTAGCGTCAATGAGCAGTTCTTC.

There are a few counts of this clone. V gene TRBV2 combines with J gene TRBJ1-5; tentatively, D is TRBD1 (5 bases). Trimming cost V 1 base and J 1 base, with 8 bases left between them. This CDR3 has 15 residues. The germline V gene encodes CDR1 SNHLY and CDR2 FYNNEI. The CDR3 loop is CASSEGAGSNQPQHF. The CDR3 DNA sequence: TGTGCCAGCAGTGAAGGGGCAGGGAGCAATCAGCCCCAGCATTTT.

The chain employs TRBV28 and TRBJ2-3; 14 bases agree with TRBD2. Germline trimming cut 5 bases from V and 0 bases from J; bases unmatched to any gene: 7. The CDR3 loop spans 18 amino acids. Germline V gene sequence: CDR1 MDHEN, CDR2 SYDVKM. For the CDR3, the DNA is TGTGCCAGCAGTCCGAGACTAGCGGGAGGGACTAGCACAGATACGCAGTATTTT. This encodes CASSPRLAGGTSTDTQYF.

The V call is TRBV6-2 or TRBV6-3, the J call TRBJ2-1; D is perhaps TRBD1 (6 bases). Germline CDR1 reads MNHEY; CDR2 reads SVGEGT. V lost 5 bases and J lost 1, with 21 bases in between. The CDR3 runs to 18 residues. The CDR3 region has the DNA TGTGCCAGCAGTAACCCTCCCCACAGGGTCGAATCCTACAATGAGCAGTTCTTC. This gives the protein CASSNPPHRVESYNEQFF.

The chain couples TRBV11-2 to TRBJ2-5; 7 nucleotides align to TRBD1. Unmatched junction bases numbered 11, after V lost 5 bases and J lost 5 bases. CDR1 is SGHAT, CDR2 FQNNGV, per germline. The CDR3 extends over 15 amino acids. CDR3 amino acids: CASSPGPGQSETQYF. For the CDR3, the DNA is TGTGCCAGCAGCCCAGGCCCGGGACAGTCGGAGACCCAGTACTTC.

V gene TRBV7-2 combines with J gene TRBJ1-1, with a tentative D call TRBD1 (5 bases). This CDR3 is 15 amino acids long. Germline V gene lookup returns CDR1 SGHTA and CDR2 FQGNSA. The V end lost 5 bases, the J end lost 1 base, and 14 bases lay between the germline ends. CDR3 region: CASSLKLGGNTEAFF. The CDR3 DNA is TGTGCCAGCAGCCTGAAATTGGGGGGGAACACTGAAGCTTTCTTT.

The CDR3 is CASSPPRNTGELFF. The CDR3 DNA reads as TGTGCCAGCTCACCACCGCGGAACACCGGGGAGCTGTTTTTT. The V gene is TRBV18, the J gene TRBJ2-2, with D uncertain. Germline-derived CDR1 and CDR2 are KGHSH and LQKENI. The CDR3 contains 14 residues. Trimming stripped 0 bases from V and 1 base from J, with 3 bases between.

This chain connects TRBV7-9 to TRBJ1-2; 7 bases map to TRBD1. The germline CDR1 and CDR2 sequences are SEHNR and FQNEAQ (reference sequence). Germline trimming cut 2 bases from V and 0 bases from J; bases unmatched to any gene: 12. The CDR3 has 18 amino acids. CDR3 nucleotide sequence: TGTGCCAGCAGCTTAAATGAGGGGGCGCGTAGAGCTAACTATGGCTACACCTTC. Encoded protein: CASSLNEGARRANYGYTF.

The V call is TRBV27, the J call TRBJ2-2; perhaps TRBD1 as D (5 bases). CDR1 MNHEY and CDR2 SMNVEV come from the germline V gene (reference sequence). Trimming took 5 bases from V and 5 from J, leaving 18 bases between them. This CDR3 is 16 amino acids long. The CDR3 bases are TGTGCCAGCAGTACCCTCGACAGTCAAGTTACCGGGGAGCTGTTTTTT. It encodes CASSTLDSQVTGELFF.

The chain has TRBV7-2 and TRBJ2-3; D is perhaps TRBD2 (6 bases). V lost 4 bases to trimming and J lost 6 bases, with 14 bases between them. In germline, CDR1 is SGHTA, CDR2 FQGNSA. This CDR3 comprises 14 residues. CDR3 amino acids: CASSWDLSSDTQYF. Here the CDR3 DNA reads TGTGCCAGCAGCTGGGACTTGTCAAGCGATACGCAGTATTTT.

The J gene is TRBJ2-2, the V gene TRBV12-3 or TRBV12-4; D is undetermined. This CDR3 contains 12 residues. Trimming shortened V by 3 bases and J by 6 bases, and 5 bases separated the two germline ends. The CDR3 DNA follows: TGTGCCAGCAGTTTTTCTGCCGGGGAGCTGTTTTTT. It specifies CASSFSAGELFF.

The chain is built from TRBV4-1 and TRBJ1-6; D might be TRBD1 (5 bases). Looked up from germline, CDR1 is MGHRA and CDR2 is YSYEKL. The CDR3 spans 15 residues. The V end lost 4 bases, the J end lost 4 bases, and 11 bases lay between the germline ends. The DNA for the CDR3 is TGCGCCAGCAGCCGGGGGGGAACTTATAATTCACCCCTCCACTTT. It is translated as CASSRGGTYNSPLHF.

The chain uses TRBV19 and TRBJ2-5; D is unclear. This CDR3 is 10 amino acids long. Trimming pared 10 bases from V and 0 bases from J, leaving 3 bases between. Germline CDR1 reads LNHDA; CDR2 reads SQIVND (reference sequence). CDR3 sequence reads: CATYQETQYF. CDR3 nucleotides: TGTGCCACGTACCAAGAGACCCAGTACTTC.

The table lists this clone with a count of one. This chain links TRBV19 with TRBJ2-1; D may be TRBD2 (7 bases). Trimming took 11 bases from V and 2 from J, leaving 19 bases between them. Germline V lookup: CDR1 LNHDA, CDR2 SQIVND (reference sequence). CDR3 length: 15 amino acids. The CDR3 DNA follows: TGTGCCTCAAGTATGGGGGGGGGCGCCTACAATGAGCAGTTCTTC. It yields the protein CASSMGGGAYNEQFF.

This clone has only a few counts. This rearrangement joins TRBV7-8 to TRBJ1-5; possible D gene TRBD1, 6 bases. The CDR3 is 20 amino acids. Germline assignment: CDR1 SGHVS and CDR2 FQNEAQ. With 1 base removed from V and 0 bases from J, the gap between germline ends came to 22 bases. The CDR3 loop is CASSLVTGLARTYSNQPQHF. The DNA of the CDR3 is TGTGCCAGCAGCTTAGTGACAGGCCTTGCCCGGACTTATAGCAATCAGCCCCAGCATTTT.

This sequence joins TRBV9 and TRBJ1-4; D might be TRBD1 (6 bases). This CDR3 comprises 15 residues. CDR1 is SGDLS and CDR2 is YYNGEE in the germline V gene. Trimming pared 4 bases from V and 6 bases from J, leaving 16 bases between. The CDR3 bases are TGTGCCAGCAGCCGGGGGGCAGGGGTGTATGAAAAACTGTTTTTT. It codes for CASSRGAGVYEKLFF.

The chain uses TRBV29-1 and TRBJ2-5; 10 bases are shared with TRBD1. Germline V lookup: CDR1 SQVTM, CDR2 ANQGSEA. The CDR3 runs to 13 residues. V shed 7 bases and J 5 bases; nucleotides not matched to a gene: 7. This chain's CDR3 is CSGSDRGGETQYF. The CDR3 DNA reads TGCAGCGGGTCGGACAGGGGGGGGGAGACCCAGTACTTC.

This clone came up once. This chain joins TRBV12-3 or TRBV12-4 and TRBJ1-2; D may be TRBD1 (5 bases). The V gene lost 4 bases and the J gene lost 6 bases, with 12 bases spanning the gap. The CDR3 is 13 amino acids. CDR3 residues: CASSWAGYDGYTF. The CDR3 coding sequence is TGTGCCAGCAGTTGGGCAGGGTATGATGGCTACACCTTC.

The chain couples TRBV11-2 to TRBJ2-5; maybe TRBD2 (6 bases). The germline V gene has CDR1 SGHAT and CDR2 FQNNGV. V was shortened by 5 bases and J by 4 bases, with 14 bases between the two germline ends. The CDR3 consists of 14 residues. CDR3 DNA: TGTGCCAGCAGCACGGGGGACCACCGAGAGACCCAGTACTTC. Translation gives CASSTGDHRETQYF. Full variable domain (remainder filled in from reference TRBV11-2 and TRBJ2-5): EAGVAQSPRYKIIEKRQSVAFWCNPISGHATLYWYQQILGQGPKLLIQFQNNGVVDDSQLPKDRFSAERLKGVDSTLKIQPAKLEDSAVYLCASSTGDHRETQYFGPGTRLLVL.

Notes on this clone: In the same sample, other DNA sequences code for this CDR3. The chain joins TRBV9 to TRBJ2-7; 7 bases match TRBD1. The junction had 2 bases not matched to a gene; V was cut back by 0 bases and J by 2 bases. The germline V gene has CDR1 SGDLS and CDR2 YYNGEE. This CDR3 has 14 residues. CDR3 protein: CASSVGQGAYEQYF. CDR3 DNA: TGTGCCAGCAGCGTAGGACAGGGAGCCTACGAGCAGTACTTC.

The chain combines TRBV11-3 with TRBJ2-3, with TRBD1 identical over 7 bases. CDR1 is SGHNT and CDR2 is YENEEA in the germline V gene. The CDR3 extends over 12 amino acids. The J segment lost 10 bases and the V segment lost 2 bases, leaving 3 bases of the junction unmatched. The CDR3 region is CASSLSDRAQYF. CDR3 sequence (DNA): TGTGCCAGCAGCTTATCCGACAGGGCGCAGTATTTT.